This TCR beta chain emerged from a study of blood T cell repertoires in COVID-19. In the study overall: Samples representing acute and convalescent COVID-19 were sourced from the United States, Italy and Spain. From T cells, B-cell-depleted T cells, or PBMCs came the material, which was cDNA or gDNA.

The CDR3 runs 13 residues. With 6 bases removed from V and 6 bases from J, the gap between germline ends came to 12 bases. CDR1 and CDR2 (germline): SNHLY, FYNNEI. Authors' data handling: How many nucleated cells were present was estimated from reference gene primer amplification. Libraries were prepared by immunoSEQ multiplex PCR; TCRdb keeps only in-frame clonotypes and omits some of them. That table supplies the V and J calls and clone size; D and trimming were determined from the DNA. The sample holds some 350,000 clones, about 87% seen once. This chain links TRBV2 with TRBJ1-5; tentatively, D is TRBD1 (6 bases). The sample taken for sequencing was peripheral blood. The sequence was collected from a human donor in a cohort sampled during active COVID-19. CDR3: CASRGGASQPQHF. The CDR3 DNA reads as TGTGCCAGCAGGGGGGGGGCTAGTCAGCCCCAGCATTTT.